These T cell receptor beta chains were read from a single sample in a study of blood T cell repertoires in COVID-19. The assay was immunoSEQ multiplex PCR, and TCRdb's table has in-frame clones only and misses some. This table holds about 200,000 clones, 82% found once. The material sequenced was PBMCs or T cells enriched from blood (not recorded which). The receptors come from a woman aged 55 to 70 with acute COVID-19. CDR3s include the opening cysteine and the closing phenylalanine or tryptophan. Each record gives: V gene, D gene, J gene, clone size, CDR3 DNA, CDR3 protein. A D gene is named only where the DNA matches it firmly. A clone size is listed for some rows: how often the clone was seen (once, few, many), or a class if it is expanded.

V: TRBV29-1
D: .
J: TRBJ2-6
size: .
DNA: TGCAGCGTTGAAGTACCCCTAACCGGGGCCAACGTCCTGACTTTC
CDR3: CSVEVPLTGANVLTF

V: TRBV12-3/TRBV12-4
D: .
J: TRBJ2-3
size: .
DNA: TGTGCCAGCAGTCTCTCTGATACGCAGTATTTT
CDR3: CASSLSDTQYF

V: TRBV7-9
D: TRBD1
J: TRBJ1-5
size: .
DNA: TGTGCCAGCAGCTTCGACAGGGGTCGGGGCAATCAGCCCCAGCATTTT
CDR3: CASSFDRGRGNQPQHF

V: TRBV10-3
D: .
J: TRBJ2-7
size: .
DNA: TGTGCCATCAGTGAGGGGGGGTCCCCGTACTTC
CDR3: CAISEGGSPYF

V: TRBV19
D: TRBD1
J: TRBJ2-7
size: .
DNA: TGTGCCAGTAGTATAGATTCGGACAGGGTCTCCTACGAGCAGTACTTC
CDR3: CASSIDSDRVSYEQYF

V: TRBV5-1
D: .
J: TRBJ1-1
size: .
DNA: TGCGCCAGCAGGTTGGGGTCACAAAACCGTGAAGCTTTCTTT
CDR3: CASRLGSQNREAFF

V: TRBV2
D: TRBD1
J: TRBJ1-2
size: .
DNA: TGTGCCAGCAGCCTAGGGGGCGACTATGGCTACACCTTC
CDR3: CASSLGGDYGYTF

V: TRBV30
D: TRBD1
J: TRBJ1-2
size: .
DNA: TGTGCCTGGAGGAGCACAGGGGCCTATGGCTACACCTTC
CDR3: CAWRSTGAYGYTF

V: TRBV23-1
D: .
J: TRBJ1-2
size: .
DNA: TGCGCCAGCAGTCAACCAGACTACTATGGCTACACCTTC
CDR3: CASSQPDYYGYTF

V: TRBV10-3
D: .
J: TRBJ1-1
size: once
DNA: TGTGCCATTAGCCGGACAAAGAACACTGAAGCTTTCTTT
CDR3: CAISRTKNTEAFF

V: TRBV5-8
D: .
J: TRBJ1-1
size: .
DNA: TGTGCCAGCAGCCGAAGCCCCAGGGTAGGTGAAGCTTTCTTT
CDR3: CASSRSPRVGEAFF

V: TRBV19
D: .
J: TRBJ1-1
size: few
DNA: TGTGCCACTAAAGGGAGGGAGATGAACACTGAAGCTTTCTTT
CDR3: CATKGREMNTEAFF

V: TRBV7-7
D: .
J: TRBJ2-5
size: .
DNA: TGTGCCAGCAGCTTAACTAGTCGGGAGACCCAGTACTTC
CDR3: CASSLTSRETQYF

V: TRBV3-1/TRBV3-2
D: .
J: TRBJ1-2
size: .
DNA: TGTGCCAGCAGCCAAACAGTGGATGGCTACACCTTC
CDR3: CASSQTVDGYTF

V: TRBV29-1
D: .
J: TRBJ1-1
size: .
DNA: TGCAGCGCTAGCGTGAACACTGAAGCTTTCTTT
CDR3: CSASVNTEAFF

V: TRBV14
D: .
J: TRBJ1-1
size: .
DNA: TGTGCCAGCAGCCTCCGGGGAACTGAAGCTTTCTTT
CDR3: CASSLRGTEAFF

V: TRBV19
D: .
J: TRBJ2-2
size: .
DNA: TGTGCCAGTAGTGCCTCTAGCGCGAGCACCGGGGAGCTGTTTTTT
CDR3: CASSASSASTGELFF

V: TRBV9
D: TRBD2
J: TRBJ2-1
size: .
DNA: TGTGCCAGCAGCGCCCCGGGACTAGAGCAGTTCTTC
CDR3: CASSAPGLEQFF

V: TRBV25-1
D: .
J: TRBJ2-4
size: .
DNA: TGTGCCAGCAGTGAAACTACCTTGAGGGTGGGTAAAAACATTCAGTACTTC
CDR3: CASSETTLRVGKNIQYF

V: TRBV14
D: .
J: TRBJ1-1
size: .
DNA: TGTGCCAGCAGCCAAGTGAGTGAAGCTTTCTTT
CDR3: CASSQVSEAFF

V: TRBV24-1
D: TRBD2
J: TRBJ2-3
size: .
DNA: TGTGCCACCAGTGATGGCGGGAGGCCCGCAGATACGCAGTATTTT
CDR3: CATSDGGRPADTQYF

V: TRBV4-2
D: TRBD1
J: TRBJ2-3
size: .
DNA: TGTGCCAGCAGCCAAGTGGACAGGGATCAGGATACGCAGTATTTT
CDR3: CASSQVDRDQDTQYF

V: TRBV4-3
D: .
J: TRBJ2-6
size: .
DNA: TGCGCCAGCAGCCAAAGACCCCCCACCCTGGAGGGGGCCAACGTCCTGACTTTC
CDR3: CASSQRPPTLEGANVLTF

V: TRBV7-9
D: TRBD2
J: TRBJ2-3
size: .
DNA: TGTGCCAGCAGCGGGACTAGCGGCCTCAAAGATACGCAGTATTTT
CDR3: CASSGTSGLKDTQYF

V: TRBV9
D: TRBD1
J: TRBJ1-2
size: once
DNA: TGTGCCAGCAGCCCCCCGGACAGGGAAGTCTACACCTTC
CDR3: CASSPPDREVYTF

V: TRBV3-1/TRBV3-2
D: TRBD2
J: TRBJ2-2
size: .
DNA: TGTGCCAGCAGCCATCTAGTTGGGACTAGCGGGAGCGGGGAGCTGTTTTTT
CDR3: CASSHLVGTSGSGELFF

V: TRBV14
D: .
J: TRBJ2-7
size: .
DNA: TGTGCCAGCAGCCCTTTCCCTAGGGGCGAGCAGTACTTC
CDR3: CASSPFPRGEQYF

V: TRBV9
D: .
J: TRBJ2-2
size: once
DNA: TGTGCCAGCAGCGTAGAGTTGGGGGGGCCGGTGAACACCGGGGAGCTGTTTTTT
CDR3: CASSVELGGPVNTGELFF

V: TRBV29-1
D: TRBD1
J: TRBJ2-4
size: once
DNA: TGCAGCGCTGGACAGGGGAAAAACATTCAGTACTTC
CDR3: CSAGQGKNIQYF

V: TRBV3-1/TRBV3-2
D: .
J: TRBJ1-1
size: .
DNA: TGTGCCAGCAGCCAGGGAGACATTGAAGCTTTCTTT
CDR3: CASSQGDIEAFF

V: TRBV7-2
D: .
J: TRBJ1-2
size: few
DNA: TGTGCCAGCAGCTTAGCGGAGGTGCGGGGCTACACCTTC
CDR3: CASSLAEVRGYTF

V: TRBV11-3
D: TRBD2
J: TRBJ2-1
size: few
DNA: TGTGCCAGCAGCTTTAGCGGGAGTCTTGGGTATGAGCAGTTCTTC
CDR3: CASSFSGSLGYEQFF

V: TRBV2
D: TRBD2
J: TRBJ2-1
size: .
DNA: TGTGCCACCACTAGCGGTAGCTCCTACAATGAGCAGTTCTTC
CDR3: CATTSGSSYNEQFF

V: TRBV30
D: TRBD2
J: TRBJ2-1
size: .
DNA: TGTGCCTGGAGTGTAGCGGGGGGGCGATACAATGAGCAGTTCTTC
CDR3: CAWSVAGGRYNEQFF

V: TRBV12-5
D: TRBD2
J: TRBJ2-2
size: .
DNA: TGTGCTTCCCGGGGGACTAGCGGGGCCACCGGGGAGCTGTTTTTT
CDR3: CASRGTSGATGELFF

V: TRBV11-3
D: .
J: TRBJ2-1
size: .
DNA: TGTGCCAGCAGCTTAGAGGGGGGGGCCGGGCGCAATGAGCAGTTCTTC
CDR3: CASSLEGGAGRNEQFF

V: TRBV7-2
D: .
J: TRBJ1-2
size: .
DNA: TGTGCCAGCAGCTCAGGAACCGGTTCTGGCAACTATGGCTACACCTTC
CDR3: CASSSGTGSGNYGYTF

V: TRBV19
D: .
J: TRBJ1-1
size: .
DNA: TGTGCCAGTAGTGAGGGTGGAGCTTTCTTT
CDR3: CASSEGGAFF

V: TRBV27
D: TRBD1
J: TRBJ2-5
size: .
DNA: TGTGCCAGCAGTTTATCACCGGGACAGGAGGCAGAGACCCAGTACTTC
CDR3: CASSLSPGQEAETQYF

V: TRBV5-4
D: TRBD2
J: TRBJ2-2
size: .
DNA: TGTGCCAGCAGCTTGGTGGGGGAGGGCGGGGAGCTGTTTTTT
CDR3: CASSLVGEGGELFF

V: TRBV28
D: .
J: TRBJ2-2
size: .
DNA: TGTGCCAGCAGTATTGACTCGACTTGGGAGCTGTTTTTT
CDR3: CASSIDSTWELFF

V: TRBV27
D: TRBD1
J: TRBJ1-1
size: .
DNA: TGTGCCAGCAGTTTACGGGACAGGGCATTAACTGAAGCTTTCTTT
CDR3: CASSLRDRALTEAFF

V: TRBV4-3
D: .
J: TRBJ1-5
size: .
DNA: TGCGCCAGCAGCCAAGATAGGAGTTTCGGTCAGCCCCAGCATTTT
CDR3: CASSQDRSFGQPQHF

V: TRBV19
D: .
J: TRBJ1-1
size: once
DNA: TGTGCCAGTAGCTCTCGGGGTTTGGCGAACACTGAAGCTTTCTTT
CDR3: CASSSRGLANTEAFF

V: TRBV6-5
D: TRBD1
J: TRBJ1-3
size: .
DNA: TGTGCCAGCAGTTACTCGATTGGACAGGGTGGAAACACCATATATTTT
CDR3: CASSYSIGQGGNTIYF

V: TRBV6-2/TRBV6-3
D: TRBD2
J: TRBJ2-3
size: .
DNA: TGTGCCAGCAGTTACCGGGGGACTAGCGGGAGGGCGACAGATACGCAGTATTTT
CDR3: CASSYRGTSGRATDTQYF

V: TRBV19
D: .
J: TRBJ1-3
size: .
DNA: TGTGCCAGTAGCCCCGTGCAGGACTCTGGAAACACCATATATTTT
CDR3: CASSPVQDSGNTIYF

V: TRBV20-1
D: TRBD1
J: TRBJ1-5
size: .
DNA: TGCAGTGCTAGTGCTGAGGGACAGTATTTGTGGCAGCCCCAGCATTTT
CDR3: CSASAEGQYLWQPQHF

V: TRBV19
D: .
J: TRBJ1-1
size: .
DNA: TGTGCCAGTAAACGCGGCAGGGGCCTGAACACTGAAGCTTTCTTT
CDR3: CASKRGRGLNTEAFF

V: TRBV5-1
D: TRBD1
J: TRBJ2-2
size: few
DNA: TGCGCCAGCATATCGACAGGGGGGAACACCGGGGAGCTGTTTTTT
CDR3: CASISTGGNTGELFF

V: TRBV6-5
D: .
J: TRBJ1-1
size: .
DNA: TGTGCCAGCAGTAGCCCGGGGGAAGCTTTCTTT
CDR3: CASSSPGEAFF